In its sample, the clone carrying this T cell receptor (beta chain) was seen a few times. The antigen is unknown. The sequenced fragment ends 3 residues before the CDR3 boundary, so the rest is inferred from the germline J gene. The data were taken from a study of T cell clonality in common variable immunodeficiency. General study points: In common variable immunodeficiency, TCR beta chains reportedly carried fewer deletions and N-nucleotide insertions.

V gave up 4 bases and J gave up 7 bases; unmatched junction bases: 12. The CDR3 runs 16 residues. Germline loops: CDR1 LNHDA, CDR2 SQIVND (reference sequence). Clones were sequenced by immunoSEQ multiplex PCR, and TCRdb holds only the in-frame ones, with some missing. The sample contains around 30,000 clones, none of them singletons. Sequenced input: peripheral blood mononuclear cells. The chain recombines TRBV19 with TRBJ2-2; 7 nucleotides align to TRBD2. This receptor was obtained from a human donor with common variable immunodeficiency. Incomplete CDR3 DNA: TGTGCCAGTAGTAGGGACTACCTCCTCGTCAACGGGGAG. It codes for CASSRDYLLVNGE. In full, the CDR3 is CASSRDYLLVNGELFF.